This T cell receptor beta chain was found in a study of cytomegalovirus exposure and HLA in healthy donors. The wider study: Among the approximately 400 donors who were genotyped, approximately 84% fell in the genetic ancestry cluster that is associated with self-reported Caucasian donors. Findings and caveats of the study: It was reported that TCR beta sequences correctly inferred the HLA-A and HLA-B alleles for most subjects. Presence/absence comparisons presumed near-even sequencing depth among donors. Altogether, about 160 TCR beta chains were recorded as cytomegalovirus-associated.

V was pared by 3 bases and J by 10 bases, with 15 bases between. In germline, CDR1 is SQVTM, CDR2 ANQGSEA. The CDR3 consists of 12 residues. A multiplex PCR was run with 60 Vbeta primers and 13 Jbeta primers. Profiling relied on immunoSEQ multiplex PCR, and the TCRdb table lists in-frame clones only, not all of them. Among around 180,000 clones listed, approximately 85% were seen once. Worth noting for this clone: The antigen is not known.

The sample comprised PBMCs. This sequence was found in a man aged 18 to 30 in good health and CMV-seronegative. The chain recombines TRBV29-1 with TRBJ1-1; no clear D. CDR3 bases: TGCAGCGTTGATTTCGGAGTGGCGGCAGCTTTCTTT. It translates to CSVDFGVAAAFF.